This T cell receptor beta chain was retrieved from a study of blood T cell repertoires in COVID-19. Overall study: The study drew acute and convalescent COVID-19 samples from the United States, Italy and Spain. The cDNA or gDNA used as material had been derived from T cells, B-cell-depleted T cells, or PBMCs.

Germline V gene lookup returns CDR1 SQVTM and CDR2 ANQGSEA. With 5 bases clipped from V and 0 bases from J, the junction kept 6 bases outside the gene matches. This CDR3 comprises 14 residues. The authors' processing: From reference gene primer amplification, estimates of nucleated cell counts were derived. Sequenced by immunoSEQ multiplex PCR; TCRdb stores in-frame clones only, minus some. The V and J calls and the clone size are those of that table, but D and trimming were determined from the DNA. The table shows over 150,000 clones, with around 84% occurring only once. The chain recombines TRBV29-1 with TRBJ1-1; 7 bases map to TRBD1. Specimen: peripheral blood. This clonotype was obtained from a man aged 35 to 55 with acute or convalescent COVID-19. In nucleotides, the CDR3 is TGCAGCGTTTTGGAGGGGGCTTTGAACACTGAAGCTTTCTTT. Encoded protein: CSVLEGALNTEAFF.